This is a list of T cell receptor beta chains from one sample in a study of blood T cell repertoires in COVID-19. Sequenced by immunoSEQ multiplex PCR; TCRdb stores in-frame clones only, minus some. The table includes roughly 50,000 clones, approximately 80% detected once. The sequencing input was peripheral blood. These TCRs come from a man between 65 and 80 years old with acute or convalescent COVID-19. CDR3s include the opening cysteine and the closing phenylalanine or tryptophan. Each record gives: CDR3 DNA, CDR3 protein, D gene, J gene, clone size, V gene. The D gene is left open where the match is weak. Clone size appears in some rows only: once, few, many, or a class for an expanded clone.

CDR3 DNA: TGTGCCAGCAGTGACCCAGGTGTCACTAATGAAAAACTGTTTTTT
CDR3 protein: CASSDPGVTNEKLFF
D gene: .
J gene: TRBJ1-4
clone size: .
V gene: TRBV25-1

CDR3 DNA: TGTGCCAGCAGCTTGGAGGGACTCCTGACAGAAGAGCAGTACTTC
CDR3 protein: CASSLEGLLTEEQYF
D gene: .
J gene: TRBJ2-7
clone size: .
V gene: TRBV7-2

CDR3 DNA: TGTGCCAGTAGTGACACTTATCAGCCCCAGCATTTT
CDR3 protein: CASSDTYQPQHF
D gene: .
J gene: TRBJ1-5
clone size: .
V gene: TRBV19

CDR3 DNA: TGTGCCAGCAGTGGGGACAGGGGGAACTCCTACGAGCAGTACTTC
CDR3 protein: CASSGDRGNSYEQYF
D gene: TRBD1
J gene: TRBJ2-7
clone size: .
V gene: TRBV6-2/TRBV6-3

CDR3 DNA: TGTGCCAGCAGAGGAGACCCAGATACGCAGTATTTT
CDR3 protein: CASRGDPDTQYF
D gene: .
J gene: TRBJ2-3
clone size: .
V gene: TRBV28

CDR3 DNA: TGTGCCAGTAGTATAGAGGGACAGGGATTCAATCAGCCCCAGCATTTT
CDR3 protein: CASSIEGQGFNQPQHF
D gene: TRBD1
J gene: TRBJ1-5
clone size: .
V gene: TRBV19

CDR3 DNA: TGTGCCAGCAATCCGGGACTCGCGAACTACGAGCAGTACTTC
CDR3 protein: CASNPGLANYEQYF
D gene: .
J gene: TRBJ2-7
clone size: .
V gene: TRBV5-5

CDR3 DNA: TGTGCCAGCAGCTTAGAGGGGTTAGGAAACATTCAGTACTTC
CDR3 protein: CASSLEGLGNIQYF
D gene: .
J gene: TRBJ2-4
clone size: .
V gene: TRBV7-2

CDR3 DNA: TGTGCCAGCAGTTCTAACTGGAGGCCCCTCCACTTT
CDR3 protein: CASSSNWRPLHF
D gene: .
J gene: TRBJ1-6
clone size: .
V gene: TRBV12-3/TRBV12-4

CDR3 DNA: TGTGCCAGCAGCGTCGGGACTTTAAAGAGGGGCTACACCTTC
CDR3 protein: CASSVGTLKRGYTF
D gene: .
J gene: TRBJ1-2
clone size: .
V gene: TRBV5-4

CDR3 DNA: TGTGCCAGCAGTTTTGAACCGGGAAGATTCGCTTTCTTT
CDR3 protein: CASSFEPGRFAFF
D gene: .
J gene: TRBJ1-1
clone size: .
V gene: TRBV12-3/TRBV12-4

CDR3 DNA: TGTGCCAGCAGCACAGGGGAGGGCTACACCTTC
CDR3 protein: CASSTGEGYTF
D gene: TRBD1
J gene: TRBJ1-2
clone size: .
V gene: TRBV6-6

CDR3 DNA: TGTGCCAGCAGCGCCCCGACAATGGCCCCCGCGGGTAACTATGGCTACACCTTC
CDR3 protein: CASSAPTMAPAGNYGYTF
D gene: .
J gene: TRBJ1-2
clone size: .
V gene: TRBV5-4

CDR3 DNA: TGCAGTGCTAGTTCTTCGGGGGGGCTTGGTGAGCAGTTCTTC
CDR3 protein: CSASSSGGLGEQFF
D gene: TRBD2
J gene: TRBJ2-1
clone size: few
V gene: TRBV20-1

CDR3 DNA: TGTGCCAGCAGCTTGGTAGCTACCGCCAAAAACATTCAGTACTTC
CDR3 protein: CASSLVATAKNIQYF
D gene: .
J gene: TRBJ2-4
clone size: .
V gene: TRBV5-8

CDR3 DNA: TGTGCCAGCAGCGCTAAACTAGCGGGAGCCACAGATACGCAGTATTTT
CDR3 protein: CASSAKLAGATDTQYF
D gene: TRBD2
J gene: TRBJ2-3
clone size: once
V gene: TRBV7-3

CDR3 DNA: TGCGCCAGCAGCCAAGATTACTCTGGCCGGGACAGGGACACCCAACAGCCCCAGCATTTT
CDR3 protein: CASSQDYSGRDRDTQQPQHF
D gene: TRBD1
J gene: TRBJ1-5
clone size: .
V gene: TRBV4-1

CDR3 DNA: TGTGCCAGCAGACGACGGACAGGGTTAGAACAGCCCCAGCATTTT
CDR3 protein: CASRRRTGLEQPQHF
D gene: TRBD1
J gene: TRBJ1-5
clone size: .
V gene: TRBV2

CDR3 DNA: TGTGCCAGCTCAACAACACAATCCTCTGGAAACACCATATATTTT
CDR3 protein: CASSTTQSSGNTIYF
D gene: .
J gene: TRBJ1-3
clone size: .
V gene: TRBV18

CDR3 DNA: TGCGCCAGCAGCCAGCTACTAGCGAGCAGCTCCTACGAGCAGTACTTC
CDR3 protein: CASSQLLASSSYEQYF
D gene: TRBD2
J gene: TRBJ2-7
clone size: .
V gene: TRBV4-3

CDR3 DNA: TGTGCCAGCAGTTGGGCCACGAGGAACACTGAAGCTTTCTTT
CDR3 protein: CASSWATRNTEAFF
D gene: .
J gene: TRBJ1-1
clone size: .
V gene: TRBV6-5

CDR3 DNA: TGTGCCAGCAGCCCTAGGGGGGGCGGTAGGGACACTGAAGCTTTCTTT
CDR3 protein: CASSPRGGGRDTEAFF
D gene: .
J gene: TRBJ1-1
clone size: .
V gene: TRBV7-2

CDR3 DNA: TGTGCCAGCAGCCTCGGACTAGCGGCATACAATGAGCAGTTCTTC
CDR3 protein: CASSLGLAAYNEQFF
D gene: TRBD2
J gene: TRBJ2-1
clone size: .
V gene: TRBV2

CDR3 DNA: TGTGCCAGCAGCCAAGATGCAGGGCTCCGTGCCTATGGCTACACCTTC
CDR3 protein: CASSQDAGLRAYGYTF
D gene: .
J gene: TRBJ1-2
clone size: .
V gene: TRBV3-1/TRBV3-2

CDR3 DNA: TGTGCCTGGGCCCCCGGGACAGATTATGGCTACACCTTC
CDR3 protein: CAWAPGTDYGYTF
D gene: TRBD1
J gene: TRBJ1-2
clone size: few
V gene: TRBV30

CDR3 DNA: TGTGCCAGTAGTAGCGGAGTCATGAACACTGAAGCTTTCTTT
CDR3 protein: CASSSGVMNTEAFF
D gene: .
J gene: TRBJ1-1
clone size: .
V gene: TRBV19

CDR3 DNA: TGTGCCAGCGGACTAGCGGGAGGCTACGAGCAGTACTTC
CDR3 protein: CASGLAGGYEQYF
D gene: TRBD2
J gene: TRBJ2-7
clone size: few
V gene: TRBV5-4

CDR3 DNA: TGTGCCAGCAGCTTTCCCGGGGATAGCACAGATACGCAGTATTTT
CDR3 protein: CASSFPGDSTDTQYF
D gene: .
J gene: TRBJ2-3
clone size: .
V gene: TRBV7-2

CDR3 DNA: TGTGCCAGCAGCTTAGTTCGGGCTAGCGGGGAGCAGTTCTTC
CDR3 protein: CASSLVRASGEQFF
D gene: TRBD2
J gene: TRBJ2-1
clone size: .
V gene: TRBV7-2

CDR3 DNA: TGCAGTGCTAGTCCTATCACCGAAAAACTGTTTTTT
CDR3 protein: CSASPITEKLFF
D gene: .
J gene: TRBJ1-4
clone size: .
V gene: TRBV20-1

CDR3 DNA: TGTGCCAGCAGCCTCACAGTCTCCTCCTACGAGCAGTACTTC
CDR3 protein: CASSLTVSSYEQYF
D gene: .
J gene: TRBJ2-7
clone size: .
V gene: TRBV7-3